The sequence of this T cell receptor (beta chain) was determined in a study of blood T cell repertoires in COVID-19. For the study at large: Some COVID-19 samples were acute and others convalescent; all came from the United States, Italy and Spain. Nucleic acid was either cDNA or gDNA, and it came from T cells, B-cell-depleted T cells, or PBMCs.

As originally analysed: Nucleated cell counts were estimated from reference gene primer amplification. Assay: immunoSEQ multiplex PCR; the TCRdb copy retains only in-frame clones and omits some. V, J and clone size derive from that table, while D and trimming were established from the DNA sequence. The sample includes about 59,000 clones, more than 75% of them seen just once. The CDR3 length is 15 residues. Germline CDR1 and CDR2: SGHTA and FQGNSA. The trim removed 1 base at V and 6 bases at J, leaving 6 bases unmatched. Source material: peripheral blood. This TCR was recovered from a man aged 60 to 69 with acute or convalescent COVID-19. The genes are TRBV7-2 and TRBJ2-5, with 9 positions matching TRBD2. The CDR3 bases are TGTGCCAGCAGCTTAGGGGGCAGCGGGGGGAAGACCCAGTACTTC. Translated, it gives CASSLGGSGGKTQYF.